Listed below are T cell receptor beta chains from one sample, sequenced in a study of T cell repertoires in cytomegalovirus infection. TCRdb reprocessed the reads via MiXCR and lists one record per CDR3 protein. Of hundreds of thousands of distinct CDR3 sequences in the sample, 33% are singletons; the top ten hold 15% to 20%. No antigens are known for them. The sample was cultured PBMCs, taken from culture after CMV antigen stimulation. Receptors originate from a human donor in good health (CMV status not recorded). Some clones in this sample may be carry-over from other donors' samples. CDR3s include the opening cysteine and the closing phenylalanine or tryptophan. The D gene is left open where the match is weak. Clone size is given for some rows only: seen once, a few or many times, or a class if the clone is expanded.

size: .
D: TRBD1
V: TRBV20-1
J: TRBJ2-7
CDR3: CSAEPGGAQYEQYF
DNA: TGCAGTGCTGAACCAGGGGGCGCGCAATACGAGCAGTACTTC

size: .
D: .
V: TRBV19
J: TRBJ2-5
CDR3: CASSIGPYEETQYF
DNA: TGTGCCAGTAGTATAGGACCCTATGAGGAGACCCAGTACTTC

size: few
D: .
V: TRBV7-9
J: TRBJ2-5
CDR3: CASIHYTGGQQETQYF
DNA: TGTGCCAGCATCCACTATACGGGGGGCCAACAAGAGACCCAGTACTTC

size: .
D: TRBD1
V: TRBV5-4
J: TRBJ1-2
CDR3: CASSQNTGGEGYTF
DNA: TGTGCCAGCAGCCAGAACACAGGGGGGGAAGGCTACACCTTC

size: .
D: TRBD1
V: TRBV20-1
J: TRBJ2-5
CDR3: CSADRVETQYF
DNA: TGCAGTGCGGACAGGGTAGAGACCCAGTACTTC

size: .
D: .
V: TRBV2
J: TRBJ2-5
CDR3: CASSREDLGQTQYF
DNA: TGTGCCAGCAGCCGCGAGGATCTCGGGCAGACCCAGTACTTC

size: few
D: .
V: TRBV6-6
J: TRBJ1-5
CDR3: CASSSTLNSNQPQHF
DNA: TGTGCCAGCAGTTCGACATTGAATAGCAATCAGCCCCAGCATTTT

size: few
D: .
V: TRBV19
J: TRBJ2-2
CDR3: CASSGQIFIPGELFF
DNA: TGTGCCAGTAGCGGACAAATCTTTATCCCCGGGGAGCTGTTTTTT

size: .
D: TRBD1
V: TRBV4-3
J: TRBJ1-4
CDR3: CASGGQGNEKLFF
DNA: TGCGCCAGCGGGGGACAGGGGAATGAAAAACTGTTTTTT

size: few
D: TRBD1
V: TRBV5-6
J: TRBJ1-5
CDR3: CASSLGQGVVQPQHF
DNA: TGTGCCAGCAGCTTGGGCCAGGGGGTTGTTCAGCCCCAGCATTTT

size: few
D: TRBD1
V: TRBV28
J: TRBJ1-4
CDR3: CASSDRASEKLFF
DNA: TGTGCCAGCAGCGACAGGGCGTCAGAAAAACTGTTTTTT

size: few
D: .
V: TRBV30
J: TRBJ1-1
CDR3: CAWRQETAFF
DNA: TGTGCCTGGAGACAAGAGACGGCTTTCTTT

size: once
D: .
V: TRBV18
J: TRBJ2-7
CDR3: CASSRTTGSGHEQYF
DNA: TGTGCCAGCTCTCGTACGACAGGAAGCGGCCACGAGCAGTACTTC

size: once
D: TRBD1
V: TRBV4-3
J: TRBJ1-1
CDR3: CASSQKGTGTEAFF
DNA: TGCGCCAGCAGCCAAAAAGGGACAGGGACTGAAGCTTTCTTT

size: few
D: .
V: TRBV10-3
J: TRBJ1-1
CDR3: CAISQSEGTEAFF
DNA: TGTGCCATCAGCCAATCCGAGGGAACTGAAGCTTTCTTT

size: .
D: TRBD1
V: TRBV10-3
J: TRBJ1-5
CDR3: CAITGQINQPQHF
DNA: TGTGCCATCACGGGACAGATCAATCAGCCCCAGCATTTT

size: few
D: TRBD2
V: TRBV24-1
J: TRBJ2-3
CDR3: CAAGGPDTQYF
DNA: TGTGCCGCGGGGGGGCCAGATACGCAGTATTTT